This T cell receptor beta chain came from a study of blood T cell repertoires in COVID-19. At the level of the study: The samples span acute and convalescent COVID-19 from the United States, Italy and Spain. Sources were T cells, B-cell-depleted T cells, or PBMCs; the material itself was cDNA or gDNA.

The V end lost 2 bases, the J end lost 0 bases, and 7 bases lay between the germline ends. CDR3 length: 14 residues. The germline V gene encodes CDR1 MNHEY and CDR2 SMNVEV (reference sequence). Assay used: immunoSEQ multiplex PCR; TCRdb lists only in-frame clones, some missing. Found here are some 120,000 clones, around 87% of them singletons; the top ten hold more than 3.5%. This clonotype was obtained from a woman in her fifties or sixties with acute or convalescent COVID-19. The genes are TRBV27 and TRBJ1-1; a possible D gene is TRBD1 (5 bases). The sequenced sample consisted of peripheral blood. CDR3 sequence: CASSLGRVNTEAFF. For the CDR3, the DNA is TGTGCCAGCAGTTTAGGCAGGGTGAACACTGAAGCTTTCTTT.